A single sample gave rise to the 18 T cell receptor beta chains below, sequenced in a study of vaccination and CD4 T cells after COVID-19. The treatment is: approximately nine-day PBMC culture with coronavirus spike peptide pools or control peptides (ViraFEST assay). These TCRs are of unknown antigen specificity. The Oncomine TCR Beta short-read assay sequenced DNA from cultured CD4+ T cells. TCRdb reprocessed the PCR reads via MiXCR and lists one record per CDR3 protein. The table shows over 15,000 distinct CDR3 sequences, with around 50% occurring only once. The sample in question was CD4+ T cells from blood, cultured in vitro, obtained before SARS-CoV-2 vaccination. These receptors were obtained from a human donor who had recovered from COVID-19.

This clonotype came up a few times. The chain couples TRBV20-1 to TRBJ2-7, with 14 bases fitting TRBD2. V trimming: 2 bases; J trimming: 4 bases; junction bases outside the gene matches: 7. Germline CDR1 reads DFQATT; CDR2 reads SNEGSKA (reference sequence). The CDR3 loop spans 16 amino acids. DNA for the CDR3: TGCAGTGCTAGAATTAGGGGACTAGCGGGAGTTTACGAGCAGTACTTC. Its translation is CSARIRGLAGVYEQYF.

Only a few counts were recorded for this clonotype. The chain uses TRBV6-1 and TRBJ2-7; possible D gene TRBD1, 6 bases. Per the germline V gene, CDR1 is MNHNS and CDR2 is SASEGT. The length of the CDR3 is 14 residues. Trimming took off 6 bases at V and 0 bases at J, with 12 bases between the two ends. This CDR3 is CASSPPTGSYEQYF. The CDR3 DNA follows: TGTGCCAGCAGCCCTCCGACAGGCTCCTACGAGCAGTACTTC.

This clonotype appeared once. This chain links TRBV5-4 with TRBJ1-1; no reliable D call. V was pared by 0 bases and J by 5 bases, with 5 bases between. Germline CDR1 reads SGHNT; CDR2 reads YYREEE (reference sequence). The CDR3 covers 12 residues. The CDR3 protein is CASSLDGTEAFF. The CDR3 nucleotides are TGTGCCAGCAGCTTGGACGGTACTGAAGCTTTCTTT. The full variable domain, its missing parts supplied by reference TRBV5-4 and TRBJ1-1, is ETGVTQSPTHLIKTRGQQVTLRCSSQSGHNTVSWYQQALGQGPQFIFQYYREEENGRGNFPPRFSGLQFPNYSSELNVNALELDDSALYLCASSLDGTEAFFGQGTRLTVV.

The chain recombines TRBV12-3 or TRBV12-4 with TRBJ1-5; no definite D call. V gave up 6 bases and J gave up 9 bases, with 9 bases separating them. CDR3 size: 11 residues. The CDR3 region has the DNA TGTGCCAGCAGCTCCGGTGGGCCCCAGCATTTT. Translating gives CASSSGGPQHF.

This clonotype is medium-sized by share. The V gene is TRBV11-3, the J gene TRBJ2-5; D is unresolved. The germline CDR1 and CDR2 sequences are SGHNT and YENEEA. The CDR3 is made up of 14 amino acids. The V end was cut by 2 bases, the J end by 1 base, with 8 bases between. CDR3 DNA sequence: TGTGCCAGCAGCTTATACCCAGGCCAAGAGACCCAGTACTTC. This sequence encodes CASSLYPGQETQYF.

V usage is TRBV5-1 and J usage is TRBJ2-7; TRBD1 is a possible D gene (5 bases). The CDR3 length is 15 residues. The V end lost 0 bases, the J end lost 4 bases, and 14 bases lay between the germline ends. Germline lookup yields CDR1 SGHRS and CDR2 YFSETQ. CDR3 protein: CASSLAEGAGYEQYF. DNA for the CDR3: TGCGCCAGCAGCTTGGCCGAAGGGGCTGGATACGAGCAGTACTTC. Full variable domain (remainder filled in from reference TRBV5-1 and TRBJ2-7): KAGVTQTPRYLIKTRGQQVTLSCSPISGHRSVSWYQQTPGQGLQFLFEYFSETQRNKGNFPGRFSGRQFSNSRSEMNVSTLELGDSALYLCASSLAEGAGYEQYFGPGTRLTVT.

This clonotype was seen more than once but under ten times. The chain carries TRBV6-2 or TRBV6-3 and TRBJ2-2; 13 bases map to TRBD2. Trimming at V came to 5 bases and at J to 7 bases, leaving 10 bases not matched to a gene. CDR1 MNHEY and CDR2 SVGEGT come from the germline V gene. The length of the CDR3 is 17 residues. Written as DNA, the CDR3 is TGTGCCAGCAGTCTAAGGACTAGCGGGAGAATTGACGGGGAGCTGTTTTTT. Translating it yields CASSLRTSGRIDGELFF.

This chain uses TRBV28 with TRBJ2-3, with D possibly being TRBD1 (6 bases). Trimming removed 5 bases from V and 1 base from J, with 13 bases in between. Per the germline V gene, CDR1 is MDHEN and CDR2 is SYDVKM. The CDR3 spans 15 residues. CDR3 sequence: CASSPRGAGTDTQYF. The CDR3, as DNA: TGTGCCAGCAGTCCCAGGGGTGCCGGCACAGATACGCAGTATTTT.

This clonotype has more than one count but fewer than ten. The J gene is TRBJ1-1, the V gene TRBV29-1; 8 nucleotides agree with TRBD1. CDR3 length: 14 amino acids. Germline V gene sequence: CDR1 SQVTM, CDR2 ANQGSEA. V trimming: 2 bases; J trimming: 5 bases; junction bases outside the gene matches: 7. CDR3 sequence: CSVETTGTGTEAFF. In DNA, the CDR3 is TGCAGCGTTGAAACCACCGGGACAGGAACTGAAGCTTTCTTT.

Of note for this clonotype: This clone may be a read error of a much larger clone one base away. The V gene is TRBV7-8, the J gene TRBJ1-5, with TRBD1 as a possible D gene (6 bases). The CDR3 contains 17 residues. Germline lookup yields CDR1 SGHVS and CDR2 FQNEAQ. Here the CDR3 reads CASGLEGQQGINQPQHF. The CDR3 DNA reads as TGTGCCAGCGGCTTAGAAGGTCAACAGGGTATAAATCAGCCCCAGCATTTT. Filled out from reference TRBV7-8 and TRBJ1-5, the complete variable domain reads GAGVSQSPRYKVAKRGQDVALRCDPISGHVSLFWYQQALGQGPEFLTYFQNEAQLDKSGLPSDRFFAERPEGSVSTLKIQRTQQEDSAVYLCASGLEGQQGINQPQHFGDGTRLSIL.

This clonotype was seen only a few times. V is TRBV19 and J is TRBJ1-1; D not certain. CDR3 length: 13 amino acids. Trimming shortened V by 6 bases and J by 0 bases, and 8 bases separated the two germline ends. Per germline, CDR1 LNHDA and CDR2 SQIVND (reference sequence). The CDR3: CASRDRLNTEAFF. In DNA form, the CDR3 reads TGTGCCAGTAGGGACCGTCTGAACACTGAAGCTTTCTTT.

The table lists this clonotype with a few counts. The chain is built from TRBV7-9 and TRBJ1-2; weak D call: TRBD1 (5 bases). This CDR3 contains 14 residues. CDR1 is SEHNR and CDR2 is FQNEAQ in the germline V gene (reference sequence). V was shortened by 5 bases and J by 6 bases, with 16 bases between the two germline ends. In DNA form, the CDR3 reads TGTGCCAGCAGCCGCGACACAGGTATCCATGGCTACACCTTC. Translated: CASSRDTGIHGYTF.

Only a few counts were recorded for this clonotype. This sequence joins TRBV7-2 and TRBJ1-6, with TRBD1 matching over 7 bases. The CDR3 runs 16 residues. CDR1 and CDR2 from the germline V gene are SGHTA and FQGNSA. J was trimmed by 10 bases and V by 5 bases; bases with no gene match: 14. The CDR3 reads CASSPPGGGAGSPLHF. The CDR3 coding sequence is TGTGCCAGCAGCCCCCCAGGAGGGGGCGCAGGGTCACCCCTCCACTTT.

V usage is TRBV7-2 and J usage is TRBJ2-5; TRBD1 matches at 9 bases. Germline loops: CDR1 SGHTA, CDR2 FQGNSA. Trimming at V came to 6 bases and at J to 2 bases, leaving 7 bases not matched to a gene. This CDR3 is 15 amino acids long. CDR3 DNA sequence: TGTGCCAGCAGGCTTGACAGGGGGATTCAAGAGACCCAGTACTTC. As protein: CASRLDRGIQETQYF.

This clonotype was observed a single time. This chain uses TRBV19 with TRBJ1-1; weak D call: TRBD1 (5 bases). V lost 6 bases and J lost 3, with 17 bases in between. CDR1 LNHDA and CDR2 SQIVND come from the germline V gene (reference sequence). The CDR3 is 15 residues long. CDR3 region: CASRTKKGRDTEAFF. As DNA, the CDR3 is TGTGCCAGTAGGACGAAAAAGGGACGGGACACTGAAGCTTTCTTT.

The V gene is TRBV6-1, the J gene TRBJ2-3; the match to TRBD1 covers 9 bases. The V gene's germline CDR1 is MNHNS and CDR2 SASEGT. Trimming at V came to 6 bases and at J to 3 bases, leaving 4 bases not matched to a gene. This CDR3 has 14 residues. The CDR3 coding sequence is TGTGCCAGCAGCGACAGGGGGAAGACAGATACGCAGTATTTT. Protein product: CASSDRGKTDTQYF.

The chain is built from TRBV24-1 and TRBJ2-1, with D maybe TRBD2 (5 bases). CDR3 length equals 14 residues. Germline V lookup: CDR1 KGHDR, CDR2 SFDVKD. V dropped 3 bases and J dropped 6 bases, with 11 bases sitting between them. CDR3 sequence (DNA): TGTGCCACCAGTGATGACCCCGGGGTCAATGAGCAGTTCTTC. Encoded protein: CATSDDPGVNEQFF.

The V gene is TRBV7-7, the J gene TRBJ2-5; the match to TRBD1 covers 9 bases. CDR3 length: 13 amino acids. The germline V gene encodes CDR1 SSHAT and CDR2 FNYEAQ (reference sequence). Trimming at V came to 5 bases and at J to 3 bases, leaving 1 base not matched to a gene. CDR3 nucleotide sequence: TGTGCCAGCAGCCGGGACAGGGAAGAGACCCAGTACTTC. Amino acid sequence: CASSRDREETQYF.